What follows are 17 T cell receptor beta chains derived from one specimen sequenced in a study of shared clonotypes between healthy human individuals. Method: immunoSEQ multiplex PCR; TCRdb's copy keeps in-frame clones and lacks some. The sample shows some 2 million clones, roughly 94% of them seen only once. Sequenced input: naive CD4+ T cells sorted from blood. The subset was: CD45RA+ positively selected. Receptors originate from a man between 18 and 35 years old in good health.

This clone was seen only once. The chain couples TRBV19 to TRBJ2-7; possible D gene TRBD1, 6 bases. The V gene's germline CDR1 is LNHDA and CDR2 SQIVND (reference sequence). V was pared by 10 bases and J by 1 base, with 23 bases between. CDR3 length equals 16 residues. CDR3 in amino acids: CATSKTPGVPSYEQYF. The CDR3 nucleotides read TGTGCCACCTCCAAAACCCCAGGGGTCCCGTCCTACGAGCAGTACTTC.

V is TRBV10-3 and J is TRBJ1-4; tentative D call: TRBD1 (6 bases). The CDR3 is 13 amino acids. V was clipped by 2 bases and J by 13 bases, with 14 bases between them. CDR1 and CDR2 from the germline V gene are ENHRY and SYGVKD. CDR3: CAISEDQGPRLFF. In DNA, the CDR3 is TGTGCCATCAGTGAGGATCAGGGGCCTCGACTGTTTTTT.

V is TRBV9 and J is TRBJ2-6; no firm D call. The V and J ends lost 3 bases and 0 bases respectively, with 4 bases between them. Germline V gene sequence: CDR1 SGDLS, CDR2 YYNGEE. This CDR3 has 14 residues. In DNA, the CDR3 is TGTGCCAGCAGCGGACACTCTGGGGCCAACGTCCTGACTTTC. Translating gives CASSGHSGANVLTF.

This chain joins TRBV6-5 and TRBJ1-1, with D uncertain. The CDR3 sequence is 14 residues long. Trimming left V 5 bases short and J 2 bases short, with 12 bases between. Germline lookup yields CDR1 MNHEY and CDR2 SVGAGI. The CDR3 spells CASSPGYGNTEAFF. CDR3 sequence (DNA): TGTGCCAGCAGTCCCGGATACGGAAACACTGAAGCTTTCTTT.

This clone was counted between two and nine times. The chain uses TRBV19 and TRBJ1-2; the D gene is possibly TRBD1 (5 bases). Germline V gene sequence: CDR1 LNHDA, CDR2 SQIVND (reference sequence). Trimming took 8 bases from V and 9 from J, leaving 16 bases between them. The CDR3 is 12 residues long. The CDR3, as DNA: TGTGCCAGTTCCGGGACGCCCATAAGCTACACCTTC. This sequence encodes CASSGTPISYTF.

The rearrangement links TRBV2 to TRBJ1-3; no clear D. Germline V CDR1 and CDR2: SNHLY, FYNNEI. This CDR3 has 14 amino acids. Trimming left V 6 bases short and J 0 bases short, with 9 bases between. In DNA, the CDR3 is TGTGCCAGCAGCCAAGACAACTCTGGAAACACCATATATTTT. Translated: CASSQDNSGNTIYF.

The DNA for the CDR3 is TGTGCCAGCAGCCCCCGGGACTTAGGGGTAGAGACCCAGTACTTC. Its protein is CASSPRDLGVETQYF. V gene TRBV7-9 combines with J gene TRBJ2-5; TRBD2 might be the D (6 bases). Germline V gene sequence: CDR1 SEHNR, CDR2 FQNEAQ (reference sequence). The CDR3 has 15 amino acids. V was shortened by 5 bases and J by 4 bases, with 17 bases between the two germline ends.

The chain combines TRBV29-1 with TRBJ1-6; the D gene is possibly TRBD1 (5 bases). CDR3 size: 13 residues. CDR1 is SQVTM, CDR2 ANQGSEA, per germline. V was cut by 6 bases and J by 4 bases, with 10 bases left in between. CDR3 in amino acids: CSVREGYNSPLHF. The CDR3 nucleotides read TGCAGCGTGAGAGAGGGGTATAATTCACCCCTCCACTTT.

The chain links TRBV7-9 to TRBJ1-5; tentatively, D is TRBD1 (5 bases). With 0 bases removed from V and 3 bases from J, the gap between germline ends came to 9 bases. Germline lookup yields CDR1 SEHNR and CDR2 FQNEAQ (reference sequence). CDR3 size: 15 residues. Here the CDR3 reads CASSLAGGTNQPQHF. The CDR3 DNA reads as TGTGCCAGCAGCTTAGCGGGGGGTACCAATCAGCCCCAGCATTTT.

The chain combines TRBV6-1 with TRBJ2-7; TRBD2 might be the D (7 bases). Trimming stripped 2 bases from V and 6 bases from J, with 14 bases between. The CDR3 contains 14 residues. CDR1 MNHNS and CDR2 SASEGT come from the germline V gene. In DNA form, the CDR3 reads TGTGCCAGCAGTGAAAGGGCGGGGGCAGGCGAGCAGTACTTC. It codes for CASSERAGAGEQYF.

The gene calls are TRBV30 and TRBJ2-7; 10 bases line up with TRBD2. The CDR3 length is 15 residues. The V gene's germline CDR1 is GTSNPN and CDR2 SVGIG (reference sequence). Losses at the gene ends were 0 bases for V and 5 bases for J; bases not matched to a gene: 7. CDR3 loop: CAWSVLTSGIHEQYF. For the CDR3, the DNA is TGTGCCTGGAGTGTACTCACTAGCGGGATCCACGAGCAGTACTTC.

CDR3 nucleotides: TGTGCCAGCAGCTTAGCGACGGAGACCCAGTACTTC. Residues: CASSLATETQYF. The rearrangement joins TRBV7-9 to TRBJ2-5, with D uncertain. This CDR3 region has 12 residues. Per germline, CDR1 SEHNR and CDR2 FQNEAQ (reference sequence). The V gene lost 0 bases and the J gene lost 5 bases, with 4 bases spanning the gap.

J is TRBJ1-4 and V is TRBV12-1; TRBD1, as called in the table, went unchecked against the DNA. TRBV12-1 is designated a pseudogene. The CDR3 has 14 amino acids. CDR3 region: CASSSKGKGEKLFF. The DNA for the CDR3 is TGTGCCAGCAGCTCGAAGGGGAAGGGTGAAAAACTGTTTTTT.

Details on this clone: A much bigger clone sits one base away, suggesting this may be a read error. The CDR3 region has the DNA TGCAGTGCTAGTATTCTCGAAAAACTGTCTTTT. Residues: CSASILEKLSF. The V call is TRBV20-1, the J call TRBJ1-4; D remains unclear. Germline CDR1 DFQATT, CDR2 SNEGSKA (reference sequence). CDR3 size: 11 residues.

V usage is TRBV5-1 and J usage is TRBJ1-1, with 7 bases aligning to TRBD1. The CDR3 has 19 amino acids. V shed 0 bases, J shed 0 bases, and the junction held 14 bases outside the gene matches. CDR1 and CDR2 (germline): SGHRS, YFSETQ. The CDR3 coding sequence is TGCGCCAGCAGCTTGGCCGTCCCGAGACAGGGAAACATGAACACTGAAGCTTTCTTT. Translation: CASSLAVPRQGNMNTEAFF. The whole variable domain, remainder taken from reference TRBV5-1 and TRBJ1-1, is KAGVTQTPRYLIKTRGQQVTLSCSPISGHRSVSWYQQTPGQGLQFLFEYFSETQRNKGNFPGRFSGRQFSNSRSEMNVSTLELGDSALYLCASSLAVPRQGNMNTEAFFGQGTRLTVV.

The J gene is TRBJ2-4, the V gene TRBV18; possibly TRBD2 for D (5 bases). CDR1 and CDR2 (germline): KGHSH, LQKENI. Between the trimmed V and J ends, which lost 0 bases and 4 bases, there was a span of 16 bases. The CDR3 loop spans 17 amino acids. CDR3 DNA sequence: TGTGCCAGCTCACCACCGCCGTCCGGGCCGGGGAAAAACATTCAGTACTTC. Its protein is CASSPPPSGPGKNIQYF.

The chain has TRBV30 and TRBJ2-2, with TRBD2 matching 11 bases. The CDR3 totals 15 residues. Germline V gene sequence: CDR1 GTSNPN, CDR2 SVGIG (reference sequence). Unmatched junction bases numbered 2, after V lost 0 bases and J lost 5 bases. This chain's CDR3 is CAWSVLAGVTGELFF. DNA for the CDR3: TGTGCCTGGAGTGTACTAGCGGGAGTTACCGGGGAGCTGTTTTTT.